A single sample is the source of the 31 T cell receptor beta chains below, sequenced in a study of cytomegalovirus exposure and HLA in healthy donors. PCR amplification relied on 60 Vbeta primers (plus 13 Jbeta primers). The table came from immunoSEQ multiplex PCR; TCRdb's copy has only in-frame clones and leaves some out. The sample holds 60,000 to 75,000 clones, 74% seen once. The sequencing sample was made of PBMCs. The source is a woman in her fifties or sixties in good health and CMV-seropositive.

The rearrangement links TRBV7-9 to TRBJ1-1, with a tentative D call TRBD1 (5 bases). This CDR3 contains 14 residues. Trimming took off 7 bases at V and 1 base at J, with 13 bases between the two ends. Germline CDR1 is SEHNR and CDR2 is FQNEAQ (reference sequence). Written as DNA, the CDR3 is TGTGCCAGCAACCTCCAGGGTGGGAACACTGAAGCTTTCTTT. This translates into CASNLQGGNTEAFF.

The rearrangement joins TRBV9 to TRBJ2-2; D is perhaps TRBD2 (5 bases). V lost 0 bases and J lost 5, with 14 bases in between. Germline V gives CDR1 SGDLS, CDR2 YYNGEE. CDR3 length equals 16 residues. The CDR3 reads CASSVGTRAATGELFF. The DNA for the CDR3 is TGTGCCAGCAGCGTAGGAACCCGAGCGGCAACCGGGGAGCTGTTTTTT.

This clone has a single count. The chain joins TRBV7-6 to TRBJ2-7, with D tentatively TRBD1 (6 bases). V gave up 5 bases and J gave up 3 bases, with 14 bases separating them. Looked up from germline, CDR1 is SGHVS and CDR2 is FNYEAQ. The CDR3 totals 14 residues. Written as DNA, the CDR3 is TGTGCCAGCAGCCCTCAGGGGTCCCTCTACGAGCAGTACTTC. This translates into CASSPQGSLYEQYF.

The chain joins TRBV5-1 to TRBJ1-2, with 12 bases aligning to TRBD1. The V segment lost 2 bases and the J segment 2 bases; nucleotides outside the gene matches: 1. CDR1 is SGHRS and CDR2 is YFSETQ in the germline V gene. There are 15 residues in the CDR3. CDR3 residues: CASSFGTGGNYGYTF. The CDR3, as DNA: TGCGCCAGCAGCTTCGGGACAGGGGGCAACTATGGCTACACCTTC.

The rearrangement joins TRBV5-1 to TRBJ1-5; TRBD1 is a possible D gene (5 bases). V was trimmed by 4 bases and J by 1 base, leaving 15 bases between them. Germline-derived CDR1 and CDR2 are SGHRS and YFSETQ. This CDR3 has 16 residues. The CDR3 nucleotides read TGCGCCAGCAGCCCGGGCCCTGGGGCAAGCAATCAGCCCCAGCATTTT. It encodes CASSPGPGASNQPQHF.

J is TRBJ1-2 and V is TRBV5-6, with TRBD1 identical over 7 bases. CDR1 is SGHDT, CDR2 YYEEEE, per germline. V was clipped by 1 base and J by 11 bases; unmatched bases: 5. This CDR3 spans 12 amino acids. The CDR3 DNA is TGTGCCAGCAGCTTGAACAGGGGAAGGTACACCTTC. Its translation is CASSLNRGRYTF.

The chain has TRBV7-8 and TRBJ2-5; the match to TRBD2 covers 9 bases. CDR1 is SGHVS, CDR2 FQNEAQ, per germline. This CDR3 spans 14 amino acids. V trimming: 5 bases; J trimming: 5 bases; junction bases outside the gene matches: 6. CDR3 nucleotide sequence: TGTGCCAGCAGCATCATAGCGGGAGCTGAGACCCAGTACTTC. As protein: CASSIIAGAETQYF.

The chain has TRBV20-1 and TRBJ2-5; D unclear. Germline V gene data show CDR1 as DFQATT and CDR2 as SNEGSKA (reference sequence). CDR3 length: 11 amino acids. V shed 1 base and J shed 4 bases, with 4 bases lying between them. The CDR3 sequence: CSARVSETQYF. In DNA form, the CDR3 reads TGCAGTGCTAGAGTATCAGAGACCCAGTACTTC.

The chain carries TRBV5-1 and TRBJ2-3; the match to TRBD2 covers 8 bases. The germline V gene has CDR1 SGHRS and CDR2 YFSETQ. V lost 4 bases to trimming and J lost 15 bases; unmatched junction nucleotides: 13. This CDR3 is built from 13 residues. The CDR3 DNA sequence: TGCGCCAGCAGCCGTGATAATTTGGGACTAGGCTATTTT. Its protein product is CASSRDNLGLGYF. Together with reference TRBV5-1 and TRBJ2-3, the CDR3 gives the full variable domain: KAGVTQTPRYLIKTRGQQVTLSCSPISGHRSVSWYQQTPGQGLQFLFEYFSETQRNKGNFPGRFSGRQFSNSRSEMNVSTLELGDSALYLCASSRDNLGLGYFGPGTRLTVL.

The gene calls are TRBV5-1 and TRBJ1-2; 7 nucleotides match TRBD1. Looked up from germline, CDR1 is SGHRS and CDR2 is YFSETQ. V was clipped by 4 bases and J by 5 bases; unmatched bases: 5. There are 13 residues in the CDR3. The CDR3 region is CASSPGQAYGYTF. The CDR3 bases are TGCGCCAGCAGCCCCGGACAGGCTTATGGCTACACCTTC.

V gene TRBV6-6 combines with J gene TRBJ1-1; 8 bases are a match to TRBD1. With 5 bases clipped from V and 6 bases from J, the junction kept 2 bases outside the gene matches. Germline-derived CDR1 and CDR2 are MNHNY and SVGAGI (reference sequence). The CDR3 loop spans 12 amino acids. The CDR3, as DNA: TGTGCCAGCAGTGCGACAGGGGCTGAAGCTTTCTTT. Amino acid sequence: CASSATGAEAFF.

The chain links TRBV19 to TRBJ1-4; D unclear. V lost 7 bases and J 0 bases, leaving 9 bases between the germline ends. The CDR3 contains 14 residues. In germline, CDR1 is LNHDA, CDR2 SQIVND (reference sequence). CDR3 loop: CASTPLSTNEKLFF. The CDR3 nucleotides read TGTGCCAGTACCCCCCTATCAACTAATGAAAAACTGTTTTTT.

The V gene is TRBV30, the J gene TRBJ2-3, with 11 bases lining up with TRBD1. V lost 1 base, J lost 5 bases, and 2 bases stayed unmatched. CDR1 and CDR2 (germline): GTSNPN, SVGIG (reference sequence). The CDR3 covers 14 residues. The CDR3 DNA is TGTGCCTGGAGTGCAGGGACAGGGGGAGATACGCAGTATTTT. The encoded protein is CAWSAGTGGDTQYF.

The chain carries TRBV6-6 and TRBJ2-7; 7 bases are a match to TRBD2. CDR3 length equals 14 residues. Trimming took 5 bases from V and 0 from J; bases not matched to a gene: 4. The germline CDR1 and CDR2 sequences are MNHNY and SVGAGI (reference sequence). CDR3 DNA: TGTGCCAGCAGTAAGGGACTAAGCTCCTACGAGCAGTACTTC. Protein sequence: CASSKGLSSYEQYF.

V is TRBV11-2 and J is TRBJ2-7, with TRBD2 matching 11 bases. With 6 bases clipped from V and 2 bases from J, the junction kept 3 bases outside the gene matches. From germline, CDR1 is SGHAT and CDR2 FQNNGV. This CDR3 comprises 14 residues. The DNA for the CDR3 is TGTGCCAGCAGTCAACTAGCGGGAGCCTACGAGCAGTACTTC. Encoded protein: CASSQLAGAYEQYF.

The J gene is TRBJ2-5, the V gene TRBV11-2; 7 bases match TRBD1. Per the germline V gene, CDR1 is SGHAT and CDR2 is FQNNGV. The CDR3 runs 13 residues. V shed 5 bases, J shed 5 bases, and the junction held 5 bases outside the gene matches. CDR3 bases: TGTGCCAGCAGCCCAGGGGGTTGGGAGACCCAGTACTTC. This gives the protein CASSPGGWETQYF.

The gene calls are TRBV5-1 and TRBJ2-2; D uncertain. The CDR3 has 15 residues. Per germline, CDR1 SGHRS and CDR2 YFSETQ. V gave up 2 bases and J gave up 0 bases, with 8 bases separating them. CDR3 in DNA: TGCGCCAGCAGCTTCACCCCTACGAACACCGGGGAGCTGTTTTTT. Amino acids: CASSFTPTNTGELFF. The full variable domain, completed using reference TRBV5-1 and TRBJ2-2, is KAGVTQTPRYLIKTRGQQVTLSCSPISGHRSVSWYQQTPGQGLQFLFEYFSETQRNKGNFPGRFSGRQFSNSRSEMNVSTLELGDSALYLCASSFTPTNTGELFFGEGSRLTVL.

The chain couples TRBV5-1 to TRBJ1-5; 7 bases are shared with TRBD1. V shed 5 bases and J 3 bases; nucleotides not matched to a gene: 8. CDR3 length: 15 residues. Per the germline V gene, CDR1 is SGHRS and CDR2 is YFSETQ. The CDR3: CASRFGDSTNQPQHF. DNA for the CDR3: TGCGCCAGCAGGTTTGGGGACAGCACCAATCAGCCCCAGCATTTT.

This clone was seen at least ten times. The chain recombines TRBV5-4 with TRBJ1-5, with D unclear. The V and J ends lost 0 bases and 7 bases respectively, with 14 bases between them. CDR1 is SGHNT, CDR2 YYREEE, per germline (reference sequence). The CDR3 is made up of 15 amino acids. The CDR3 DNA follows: TGTGCCAGCAGCTTGGGCGCGGGTCCCGGGCAGCCCCAGCATTTT. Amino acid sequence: CASSLGAGPGQPQHF.

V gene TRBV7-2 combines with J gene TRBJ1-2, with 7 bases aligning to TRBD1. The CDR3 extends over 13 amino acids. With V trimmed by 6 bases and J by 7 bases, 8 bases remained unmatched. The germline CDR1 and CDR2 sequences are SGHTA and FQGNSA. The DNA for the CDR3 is TGTGCCAGCAGGCCAGGGGGGACGTCTGGCTACACCTTC. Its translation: CASRPGGTSGYTF.

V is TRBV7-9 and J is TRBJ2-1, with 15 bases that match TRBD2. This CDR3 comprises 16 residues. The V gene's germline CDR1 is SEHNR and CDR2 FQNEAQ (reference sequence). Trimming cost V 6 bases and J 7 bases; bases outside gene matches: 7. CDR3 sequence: CASRRTSGRAGNEQFF. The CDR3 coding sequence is TGTGCCAGCAGAAGGACTAGCGGGAGGGCCGGGAATGAGCAGTTCTTC. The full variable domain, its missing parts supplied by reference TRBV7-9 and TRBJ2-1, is DTGVSQNPRHKITKRGQNVTFRCDPISEHNRLYWYRQTLGQGPEFLTYFQNEAQLEKSRLLSDRFSAERPKGSFSTLEIQRTEQGDSAMYLCASRRTSGRAGNEQFFGPGTRLTVL.

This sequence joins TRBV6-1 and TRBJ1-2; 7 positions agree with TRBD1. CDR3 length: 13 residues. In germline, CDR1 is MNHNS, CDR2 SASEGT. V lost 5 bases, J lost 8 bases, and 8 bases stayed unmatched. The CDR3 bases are TGTGCCAGCAGTCGCGAGACAGGGCTCGGCTACACCTTC. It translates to CASSRETGLGYTF.

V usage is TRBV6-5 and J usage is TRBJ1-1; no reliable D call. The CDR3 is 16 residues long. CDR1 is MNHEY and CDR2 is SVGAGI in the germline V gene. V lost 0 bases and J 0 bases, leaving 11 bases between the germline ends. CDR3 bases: TGTGCCAGCAGTTACTCGAGTAGGCGGGTGAACACTGAAGCTTTCTTT. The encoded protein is CASSYSSRRVNTEAFF.

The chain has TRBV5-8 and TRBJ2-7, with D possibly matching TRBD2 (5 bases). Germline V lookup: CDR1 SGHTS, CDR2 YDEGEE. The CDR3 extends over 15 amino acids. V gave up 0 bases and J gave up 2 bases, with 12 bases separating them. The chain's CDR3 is CASSLGWGEAYEQYF. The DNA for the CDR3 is TGTGCCAGCAGCTTGGGGTGGGGAGAAGCCTACGAGCAGTACTTC.

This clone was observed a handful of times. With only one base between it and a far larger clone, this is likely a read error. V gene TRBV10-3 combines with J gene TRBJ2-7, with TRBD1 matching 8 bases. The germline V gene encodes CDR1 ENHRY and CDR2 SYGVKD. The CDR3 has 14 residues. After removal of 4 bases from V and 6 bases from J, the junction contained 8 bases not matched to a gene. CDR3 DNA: TGTGCCATCAGTGGCTCAGGGGGCAGGGTCGAGCAGTACTTC. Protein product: CAISGSGGRVEQYF.

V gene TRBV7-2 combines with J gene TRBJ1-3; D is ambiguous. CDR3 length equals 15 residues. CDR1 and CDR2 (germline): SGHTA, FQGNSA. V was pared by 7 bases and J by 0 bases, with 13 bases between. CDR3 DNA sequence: TGTGCCAGCACCCCCTTCCCCCTCTCTGGAAACACCATATATTTT. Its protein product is CASTPFPLSGNTIYF.

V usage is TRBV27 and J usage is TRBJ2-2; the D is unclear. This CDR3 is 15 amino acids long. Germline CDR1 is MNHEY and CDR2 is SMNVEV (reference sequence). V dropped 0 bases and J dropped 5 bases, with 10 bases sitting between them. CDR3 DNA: TGTGCCAGCAGTTTATCGAATTTGAGAACCGGGGAGCTGTTTTTT. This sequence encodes CASSLSNLRTGELFF.

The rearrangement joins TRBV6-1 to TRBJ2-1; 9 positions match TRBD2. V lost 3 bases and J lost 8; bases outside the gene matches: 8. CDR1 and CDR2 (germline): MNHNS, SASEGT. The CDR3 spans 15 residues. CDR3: CASSEGSGGQDEQFF. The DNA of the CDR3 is TGTGCCAGCAGTGAGGGAAGCGGGGGGCAGGATGAGCAGTTCTTC.

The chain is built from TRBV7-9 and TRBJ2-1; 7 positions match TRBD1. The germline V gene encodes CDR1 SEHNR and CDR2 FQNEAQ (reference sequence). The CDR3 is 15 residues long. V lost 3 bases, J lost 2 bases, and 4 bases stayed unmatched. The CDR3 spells CASSLSGQPYNEQFF. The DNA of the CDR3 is TGTGCCAGCAGCTTGTCGGGACAGCCCTACAATGAGCAGTTCTTC. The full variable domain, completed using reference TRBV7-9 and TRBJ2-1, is DTGVSQNPRHKITKRGQNVTFRCDPISEHNRLYWYRQTLGQGPEFLTYFQNEAQLEKSRLLSDRFSAERPKGSFSTLEIQRTEQGDSAMYLCASSLSGQPYNEQFFGPGTRLTVL.

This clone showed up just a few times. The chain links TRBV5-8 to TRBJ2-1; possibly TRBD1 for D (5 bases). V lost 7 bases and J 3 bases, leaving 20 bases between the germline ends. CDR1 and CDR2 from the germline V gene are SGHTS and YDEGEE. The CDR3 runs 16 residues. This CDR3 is CASSPVLGGHYNEQFF. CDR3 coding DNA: TGTGCCAGCTCCCCCGTTCTCGGCGGACACTACAATGAGCAGTTCTTC.

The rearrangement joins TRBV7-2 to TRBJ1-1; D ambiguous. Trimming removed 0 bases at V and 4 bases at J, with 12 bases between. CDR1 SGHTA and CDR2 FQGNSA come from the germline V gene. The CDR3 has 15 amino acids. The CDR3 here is CASSLAPGGGTEAFF. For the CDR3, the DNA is TGTGCCAGCAGCTTAGCGCCGGGAGGTGGCACTGAAGCTTTCTTT.